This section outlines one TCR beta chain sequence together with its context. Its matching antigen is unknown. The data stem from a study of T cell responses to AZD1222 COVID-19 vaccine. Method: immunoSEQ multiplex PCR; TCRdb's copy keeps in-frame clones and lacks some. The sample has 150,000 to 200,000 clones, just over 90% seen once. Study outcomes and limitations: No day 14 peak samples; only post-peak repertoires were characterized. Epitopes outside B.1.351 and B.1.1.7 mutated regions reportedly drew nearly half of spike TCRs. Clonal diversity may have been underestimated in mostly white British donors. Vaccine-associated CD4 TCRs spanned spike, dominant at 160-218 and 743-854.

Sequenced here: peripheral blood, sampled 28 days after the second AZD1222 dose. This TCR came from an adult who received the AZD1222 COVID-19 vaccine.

For the CDR3, the DNA is TGTGCCAGTCTTGCGGGCAGTAACAATGAGCAGTTCTTC. Its protein is CASLAGSNNEQFF. The rearrangement uses TRBV19 and TRBJ2-1, with a tentative D call TRBD2 (5 bases). V was trimmed by 8 bases and J by 5 bases, leaving 13 bases between them. The CDR3 extends over 13 amino acids. From germline, CDR1 is LNHDA and CDR2 SQIVND (reference sequence).